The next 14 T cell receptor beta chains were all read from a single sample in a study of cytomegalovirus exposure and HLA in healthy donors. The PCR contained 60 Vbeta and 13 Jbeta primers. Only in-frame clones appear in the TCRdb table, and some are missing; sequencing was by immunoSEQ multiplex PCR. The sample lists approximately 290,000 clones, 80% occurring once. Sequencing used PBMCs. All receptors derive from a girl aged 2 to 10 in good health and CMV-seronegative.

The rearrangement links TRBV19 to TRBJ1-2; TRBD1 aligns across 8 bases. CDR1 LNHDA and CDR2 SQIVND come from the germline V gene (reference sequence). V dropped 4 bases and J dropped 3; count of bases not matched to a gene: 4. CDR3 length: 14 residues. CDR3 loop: CASSRATGDYGYTF. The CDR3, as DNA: TGTGCCAGTAGTAGAGCGACAGGGGACTATGGCTACACCTTC.

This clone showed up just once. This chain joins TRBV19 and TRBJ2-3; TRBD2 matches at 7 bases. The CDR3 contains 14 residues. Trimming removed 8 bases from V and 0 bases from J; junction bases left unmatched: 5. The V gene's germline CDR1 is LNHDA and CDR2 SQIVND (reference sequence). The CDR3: CASGDSGSTDTQYF. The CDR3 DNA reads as TGTGCCAGTGGAGATAGCGGGAGCACAGATACGCAGTATTTT. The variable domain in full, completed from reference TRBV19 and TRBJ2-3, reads DGGITQSPKYLFRKEGQNVTLSCEQNLNHDAMYWYRQDPGQGLRLIYYSQIVNDFQKGDIAEGYSVSREKKESFPLTVTSAQKNPTAFYLCASGDSGSTDTQYFGPGTRLTVL.

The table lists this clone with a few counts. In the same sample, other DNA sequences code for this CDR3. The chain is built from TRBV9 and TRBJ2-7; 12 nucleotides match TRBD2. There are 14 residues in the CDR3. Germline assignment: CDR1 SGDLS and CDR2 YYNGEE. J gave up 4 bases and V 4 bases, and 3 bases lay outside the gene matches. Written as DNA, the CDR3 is TGTGCCAGCAGCTCAGGACTAGCGGGGTACGAGCAGTACTTC. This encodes CASSSGLAGYEQYF.

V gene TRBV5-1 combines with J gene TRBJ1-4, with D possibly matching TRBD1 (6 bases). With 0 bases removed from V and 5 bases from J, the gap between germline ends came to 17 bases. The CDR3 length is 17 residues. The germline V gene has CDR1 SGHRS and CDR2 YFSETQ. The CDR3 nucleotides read TGCGCCAGCAGCTTGGGGGTCGGCCGCAGGGGAAATGAAAAACTGTTTTTT. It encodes CASSLGVGRRGNEKLFF.

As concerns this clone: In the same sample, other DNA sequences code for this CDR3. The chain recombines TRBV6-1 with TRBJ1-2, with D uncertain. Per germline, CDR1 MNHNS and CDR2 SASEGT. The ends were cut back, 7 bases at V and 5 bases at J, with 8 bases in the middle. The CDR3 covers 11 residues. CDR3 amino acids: CASTLGYGYTF. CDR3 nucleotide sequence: TGTGCCAGCACCCTCGGGTATGGCTACACCTTC.

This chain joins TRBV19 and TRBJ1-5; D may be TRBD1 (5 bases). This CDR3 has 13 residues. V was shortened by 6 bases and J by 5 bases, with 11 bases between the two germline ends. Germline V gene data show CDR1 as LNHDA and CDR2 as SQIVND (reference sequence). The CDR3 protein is CASRRQPDQPQHF. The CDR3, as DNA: TGTGCCAGTAGAAGACAGCCAGATCAGCCCCAGCATTTT. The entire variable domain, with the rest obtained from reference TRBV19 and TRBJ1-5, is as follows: DGGITQSPKYLFRKEGQNVTLSCEQNLNHDAMYWYRQDPGQGLRLIYYSQIVNDFQKGDIAEGYSVSREKKESFPLTVTSAQKNPTAFYLCASRRQPDQPQHFGDGTRLSIL.

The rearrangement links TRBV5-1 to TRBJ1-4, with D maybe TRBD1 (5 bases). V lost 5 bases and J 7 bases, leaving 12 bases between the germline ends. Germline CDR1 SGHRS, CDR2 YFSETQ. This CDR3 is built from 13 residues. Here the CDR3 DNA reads TGCGCCAGCAGTCGACAGACGGCTGAAAAACTGTTTTTT. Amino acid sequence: CASSRQTAEKLFF.

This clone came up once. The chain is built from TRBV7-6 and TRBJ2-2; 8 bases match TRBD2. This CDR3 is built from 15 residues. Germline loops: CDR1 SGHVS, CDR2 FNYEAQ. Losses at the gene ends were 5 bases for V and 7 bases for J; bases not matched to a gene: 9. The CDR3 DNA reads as TGTGCCAGCAGCCCTCCGCGGGGGGAGGGCGGGGAGCTGTTTTTT. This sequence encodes CASSPPRGEGGELFF.

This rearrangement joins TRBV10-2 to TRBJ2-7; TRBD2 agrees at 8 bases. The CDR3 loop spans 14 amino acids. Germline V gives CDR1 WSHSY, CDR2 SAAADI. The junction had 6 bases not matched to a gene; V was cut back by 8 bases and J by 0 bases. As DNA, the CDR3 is TGCGCCAGCGGTCCTAGCGGGTACTCCTACGAGCAGTACTTC. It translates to CASGPSGYSYEQYF.

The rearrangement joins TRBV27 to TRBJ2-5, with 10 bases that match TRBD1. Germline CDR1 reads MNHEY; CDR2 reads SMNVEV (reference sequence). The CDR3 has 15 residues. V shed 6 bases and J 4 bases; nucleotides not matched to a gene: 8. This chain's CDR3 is CASSLGQGPLETQYF. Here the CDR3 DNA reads TGTGCCAGCAGCCTGGGACAGGGGCCCTTAGAGACCCAGTACTTC.

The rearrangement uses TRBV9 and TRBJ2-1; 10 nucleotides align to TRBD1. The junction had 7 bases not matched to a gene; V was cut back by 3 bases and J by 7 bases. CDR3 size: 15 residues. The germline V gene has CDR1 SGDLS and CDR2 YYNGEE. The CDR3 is CASSGRQGAYNEQFF. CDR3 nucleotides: TGTGCCAGCAGCGGACGACAGGGGGCGTATAATGAGCAGTTCTTC.

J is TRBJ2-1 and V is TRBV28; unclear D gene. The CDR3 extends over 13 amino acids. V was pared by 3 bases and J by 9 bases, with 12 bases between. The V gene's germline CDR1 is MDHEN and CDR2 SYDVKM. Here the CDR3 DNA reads TGTGCCAGCAGTTTGCCCAACCGGGTTGAGCAGTTCTTC. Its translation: CASSLPNRVEQFF.

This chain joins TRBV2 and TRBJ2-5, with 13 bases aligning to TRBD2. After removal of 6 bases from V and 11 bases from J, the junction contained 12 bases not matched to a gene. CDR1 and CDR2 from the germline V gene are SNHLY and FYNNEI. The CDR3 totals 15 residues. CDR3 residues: CASRRTSGGVYEQYF. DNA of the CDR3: TGTGCCAGCAGGAGGACTAGCGGGGGAGTTTATGAGCAGTACTTC.

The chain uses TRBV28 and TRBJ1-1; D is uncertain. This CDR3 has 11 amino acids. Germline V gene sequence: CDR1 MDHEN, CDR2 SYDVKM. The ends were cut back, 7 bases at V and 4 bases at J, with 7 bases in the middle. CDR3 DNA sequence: TGTGCCAGCACAGGATTCACTGAAGCTTTCTTT. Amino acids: CASTGFTEAFF.